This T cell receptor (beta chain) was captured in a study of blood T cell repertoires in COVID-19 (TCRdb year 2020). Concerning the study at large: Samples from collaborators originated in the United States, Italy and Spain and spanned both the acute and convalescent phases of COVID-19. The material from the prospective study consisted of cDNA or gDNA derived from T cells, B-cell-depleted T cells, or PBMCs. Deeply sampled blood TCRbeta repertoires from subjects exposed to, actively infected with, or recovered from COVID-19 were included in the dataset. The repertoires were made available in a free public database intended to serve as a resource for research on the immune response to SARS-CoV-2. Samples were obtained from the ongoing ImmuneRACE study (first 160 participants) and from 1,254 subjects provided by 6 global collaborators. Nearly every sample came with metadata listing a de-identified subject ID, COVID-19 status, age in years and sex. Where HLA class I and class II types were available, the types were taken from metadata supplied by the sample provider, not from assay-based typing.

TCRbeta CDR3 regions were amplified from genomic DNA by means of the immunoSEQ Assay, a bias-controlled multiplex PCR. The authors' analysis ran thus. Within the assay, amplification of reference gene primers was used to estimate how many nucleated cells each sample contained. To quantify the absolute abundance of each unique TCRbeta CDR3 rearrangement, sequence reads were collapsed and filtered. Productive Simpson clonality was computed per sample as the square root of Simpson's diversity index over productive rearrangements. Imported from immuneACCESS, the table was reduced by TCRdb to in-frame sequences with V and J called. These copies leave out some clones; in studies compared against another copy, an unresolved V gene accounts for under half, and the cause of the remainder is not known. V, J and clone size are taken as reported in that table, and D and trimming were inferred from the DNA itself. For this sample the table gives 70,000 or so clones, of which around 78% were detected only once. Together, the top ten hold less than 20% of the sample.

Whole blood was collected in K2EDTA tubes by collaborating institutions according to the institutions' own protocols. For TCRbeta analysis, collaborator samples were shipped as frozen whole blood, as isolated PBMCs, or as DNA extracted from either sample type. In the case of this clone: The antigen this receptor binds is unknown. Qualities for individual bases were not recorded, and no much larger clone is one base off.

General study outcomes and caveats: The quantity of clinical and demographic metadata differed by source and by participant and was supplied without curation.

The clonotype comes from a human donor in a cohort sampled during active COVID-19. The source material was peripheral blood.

The CDR3 region: CASRYSGDSTDTQYF. The bases are TGCGCCAGCAGATACAGCGGGGATAGCACAGATACGCAGTATTTT. The chain links TRBV5-1 with TRBJ2-3; TRBD2 matches 7 bases in the middle. V loses 5 bases at its end and J loses 0 bases; junction bases beyond the gene matches: 6. The CDR3 numbers 15 residues from cysteine through phenylalanine. Of the read, only the CDR3 DNA is kept; its 45 bases are in frame from base 1. In the germline V gene, CDR1 corresponds to SGHRS and CDR2 to YFSETQ.